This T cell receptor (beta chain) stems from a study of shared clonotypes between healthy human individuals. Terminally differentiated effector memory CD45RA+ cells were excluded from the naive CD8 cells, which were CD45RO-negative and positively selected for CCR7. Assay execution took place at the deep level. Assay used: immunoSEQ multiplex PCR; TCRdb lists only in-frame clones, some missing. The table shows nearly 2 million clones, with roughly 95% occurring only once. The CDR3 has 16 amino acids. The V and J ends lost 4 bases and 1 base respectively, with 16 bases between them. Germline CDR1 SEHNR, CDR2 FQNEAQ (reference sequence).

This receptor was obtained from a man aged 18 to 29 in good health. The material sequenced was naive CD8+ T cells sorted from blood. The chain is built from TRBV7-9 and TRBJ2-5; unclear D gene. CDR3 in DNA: TGTGCCAGCAGCTCCTCTTTGGACGCAACCCAAGAGACCCAGTACTTC. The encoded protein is CASSSSLDATQETQYF.